These 27 T cell receptor beta chains were sequenced from one sample in a study of T-cell reconstitution after alpha-beta-depleted transplantation in children. Library preparation (for TCRbeta) was performed with unique molecular identifiers. Each CDR3 protein is one row after TCRdb ran MiXCR on the PCR reads. The sample holds 350,000 to 500,000 distinct CDR3 sequences, 43% seen once. Here the sequenced sample was PBMCs, taken before TCRalphabeta/CD19-depleted stem cell transplant. Receptor source: a girl aged 2-9 years with aplastic anemia, due to receive a stem cell transplant.

The genes are TRBV20-1 and TRBJ2-3; 8 bases line up with TRBD2. Germline V gene data show CDR1 as DFQATT and CDR2 as SNEGSKA (reference sequence). The CDR3 has 17 amino acids. The trim removed 4 bases at V and 0 bases at J, leaving 12 bases unmatched. The CDR3 bases are TGCAGTGCTACTAGACTGGCTAGCGGGCCGAGCACAGATACGCAGTATTTT. It specifies CSATRLASGPSTDTQYF.

Many counts were recorded for this clonotype. The chain is built from TRBV7-3 and TRBJ1-2; D is unresolved. CDR3 length: 14 amino acids. Deletions cut 1 base from V and 2 bases from J, with 8 bases between. Germline CDR1 and CDR2: SGHTA and FQGTGA. The CDR3 coding sequence is TGTGCCAGCAGCTTAATGGGCCAGAACTATGGCTACACCTTC. Residues: CASSLMGQNYGYTF.

As DNA, the CDR3 is TGTGCCAGCACGGAGAGCGGGGAGCTGTTTTTT. Its protein is CASTESGELFF. This rearrangement joins TRBV6-2 or TRBV6-3 to TRBJ2-2; D gene unclear. V gave up 7 bases and J gave up 7 bases, with 7 bases separating them. This CDR3 spans 11 amino acids. The germline V gene has CDR1 MNHEY and CDR2 SVGEGT.

This clonotype was observed a handful of times. The chain uses TRBV29-1 and TRBJ2-5; the D gene is possibly TRBD2 (5 bases). The CDR3 is 13 amino acids. The V end lost 4 bases, the J end lost 5 bases, and 14 bases lay between the germline ends. Germline CDR1 reads SQVTM; CDR2 reads ANQGSEA. CDR3 bases: TGCAGCGTTGTCTCCCCGGACTGGGAGACCCAGTACTTC. This codes for CSVVSPDWETQYF.

This clonotype showed up just a few times. The chain recombines TRBV15 with TRBJ2-5; weak D call: TRBD2 (6 bases). The V end was cut by 0 bases, the J end by 4 bases, with 9 bases between. The CDR3 runs 14 residues. Germline lookup yields CDR1 LNHNV and CDR2 YYDKDF (reference sequence). CDR3 DNA: TGTGCCACCAGCAGAGAGACTAGTTCAGAGACCCAGTACTTC. Its protein product is CATSRETSSETQYF.

The rearrangement joins TRBV11-2 to TRBJ1-1, with D unresolved. The CDR3 is 12 amino acids. CDR1 and CDR2 (germline): SGHAT, FQNNGV. The V gene lost 7 bases and the J gene lost 6 bases, with 12 bases spanning the gap. This CDR3 reads CASTFRYPEAFF. For the CDR3, the DNA is TGTGCCAGCACTTTCAGGTACCCTGAAGCTTTCTTT. The full variable domain, rest sourced from reference TRBV11-2 and TRBJ1-1, is EAGVAQSPRYKIIEKRQSVAFWCNPISGHATLYWYQQILGQGPKLLIQFQNNGVVDDSQLPKDRFSAERLKGVDSTLKIQPAKLEDSAVYLCASTFRYPEAFFGQGTRLTVV.

The chain recombines TRBV6-5 with TRBJ2-7; D gene ambiguous. The CDR3 runs to 15 residues. V shed 2 bases and J shed 0 bases, with 11 bases lying between them. Per germline, CDR1 MNHEY and CDR2 SVGAGI. Written as DNA, the CDR3 is TGTGCCAGCAGTTACGCTGCCAGACTCTCCTACGAGCAGTACTTC. It translates to CASSYAARLSYEQYF.

This clonotype has a count of ten or more. The chain recombines TRBV20-1 with TRBJ2-5; perhaps TRBD1 as D (5 bases). The CDR3 has 13 amino acids. Trimming shortened V by 6 bases and J by 4 bases, and 15 bases separated the two germline ends. CDR1 and CDR2 (germline): DFQATT, SNEGSKA (reference sequence). Here the CDR3 DNA reads TGCAGTGCGGTCACAGGATATGGAGAGACCCAGTACTTC. Its translation: CSAVTGYGETQYF.

The chain has TRBV20-1 and TRBJ2-5; D is undetermined. This CDR3 has 13 residues. Trimming removed 1 base at V and 14 bases at J, with 20 bases between. Germline V gene sequence: CDR1 DFQATT, CDR2 SNEGSKA (reference sequence). The CDR3 DNA reads TGCAGTGCTAGAGTTCCGGACGTGGACGCCTTCTACTTC. It yields the protein CSARVPDVDAFYF.

This clonotype was detected many times. The chain combines TRBV5-5 with TRBJ2-3; tentatively, D is TRBD2 (6 bases). This CDR3 has 15 amino acids. Germline V gives CDR1 SGHKS, CDR2 YYEKEE (reference sequence). V was clipped by 4 bases and J by 0 bases, with 12 bases between them. CDR3 in DNA: TGTGCCAGCAGCCGACTAGTCTCTAGCACAGATACGCAGTATTTT. This translates into CASSRLVSSTDTQYF.

The chain has TRBV10-2 and TRBJ2-1; 9 bases agree with TRBD2. Germline lookup yields CDR1 WSHSY and CDR2 SAAADI. The junction had 6 bases not matched to a gene; V was cut back by 6 bases and J by 6 bases. The CDR3 is 14 amino acids. The CDR3 nucleotides are TGCGCCAGCAGGGGGGAGGGACTAGCCAATGAGCAGTTCTTC. Translating gives CASRGEGLANEQFF.

This clonotype was seen at least ten times. V is TRBV7-8 and J is TRBJ2-5; D not certain. Germline-derived CDR1 and CDR2 are SGHVS and FQNEAQ. The CDR3 length is 16 residues. The V and J ends lost 1 base and 5 bases respectively, with 17 bases between them. The CDR3 sequence: CASSLGTLGEWETQYF. As DNA, the CDR3 is TGTGCCAGCAGCTTAGGAACACTCGGCGAATGGGAGACCCAGTACTTC. Complete variable domain (other parts from reference TRBV7-8 and TRBJ2-5): GAGVSQSPRYKVAKRGQDVALRCDPISGHVSLFWYQQALGQGPEFLTYFQNEAQLDKSGLPSDRFFAERPEGSVSTLKIQRTQQEDSAVYLCASSLGTLGEWETQYFGPGTRLLVL.

Only a few counts were recorded for this clonotype. The rearrangement links TRBV28 to TRBJ2-7; tentatively, D is TRBD1 (6 bases). Germline V CDR1 and CDR2: MDHEN, SYDVKM. With 5 bases removed from V and 3 bases from J, the gap between germline ends came to 17 bases. CDR3 size: 15 residues. In DNA form, the CDR3 reads TGTGCCAGCAGTCTCGACAGGAATAGTGTCTACGAGCAGTACTTC. Its translation: CASSLDRNSVYEQYF.

The sample holds one count of this clonotype. The genes are TRBV12-3 or TRBV12-4 and TRBJ2-3, with 9 bases identical to TRBD1. V was pared by 6 bases and J by 0 bases, with 4 bases of the junction left unmatched. The CDR3 covers 15 residues. DNA of the CDR3: TGTGCCAGCAGGGGACAGGGCACTAGCACAGATACGCAGTATTTT. It specifies CASRGQGTSTDTQYF.

The chain recombines TRBV20-1 with TRBJ2-5, with D unresolved. The V and J ends lost 3 bases and 4 bases respectively, with 6 bases between them. Germline V CDR1 and CDR2: DFQATT, SNEGSKA (reference sequence). The length of the CDR3 is 11 residues. The chain's CDR3 is CSASGPETQYF. CDR3 in DNA: TGCAGTGCTAGTGGTCCAGAGACCCAGTACTTC.

In its sample, this clonotype was seen many times. The CDR3 protein is CASSLWDRSYEQYF. DNA of the CDR3: TGTGCCAGCAGTTTGTGGGACAGATCTTACGAGCAGTACTTC. The chain combines TRBV28 with TRBJ2-7, with TRBD1 matching over 7 bases. CDR1 is MDHEN, CDR2 SYDVKM, per germline. The CDR3 spans 14 residues. V lost 3 bases and J lost 4; bases outside the gene matches: 6. Complete variable domain (other parts from reference TRBV28 and TRBJ2-7): DVKVTQSSRYLVKRTGEKVFLECVQDMDHENMFWYRQDPGLGLRLIYFSYDVKMKEKGDIPEGYSVSREKKERFSLILESASTNQTSMYLCASSLWDRSYEQYFGPGTRLTVT.

At least ten counts were recorded for this clonotype. The chain combines TRBV7-2 with TRBJ2-1, with D maybe TRBD2 (5 bases). Germline V gene data show CDR1 as SGHTA and CDR2 as FQGNSA. The CDR3 is made up of 15 amino acids. Deletions cut 5 bases from V and 5 bases from J, with 16 bases between. This CDR3 is CASSPTSLGNNEQFF. In nucleotides, the CDR3 is TGTGCCAGCAGCCCCACTAGTTTGGGTAACAATGAGCAGTTCTTC.

This clonotype was seen only once. The chain has TRBV7-6 and TRBJ2-6; D may be TRBD1 or TRBD2 (7 bases each). Germline V gene data show CDR1 as SGHVS and CDR2 as FNYEAQ. V was shortened by 5 bases and J by 2 bases, with 13 bases between the two germline ends. This CDR3 spans 16 amino acids. Here the CDR3 reads CASSPSGGAGANVLTF. CDR3 nucleotide sequence: TGTGCCAGCAGCCCCTCAGGGGGGGCTGGGGCCAACGTCCTGACTTTC.

The sample holds many counts of this clonotype. The genes are TRBV28 and TRBJ2-7, with a tentative D call TRBD2 (5 bases). The CDR3 contains 12 residues. CDR1 is MDHEN and CDR2 is SYDVKM in the germline V gene. The V gene lost 6 bases and the J gene lost 3 bases, with 9 bases spanning the gap. The CDR3 spells CASSSEVYEQYF. For the CDR3, the DNA is TGTGCCAGCAGCTCGGAGGTCTACGAGCAGTACTTC.

The chain links TRBV9 to TRBJ2-7; 9 bases align to TRBD2. Per the germline V gene, CDR1 is SGDLS and CDR2 is YYNGEE. Germline trimming cut 0 bases from V and 3 bases from J; bases unmatched to any gene: 4. The CDR3 has 15 residues. The CDR3 nucleotides read TGTGCCAGCAGCGTAGGAGTTAGCGGGGGCTACGAGCAGTACTTC. Its protein is CASSVGVSGGYEQYF.

The V and J genes are TRBV10-1 and TRBJ2-3; TRBD1 is a possible D gene (5 bases). V was pared by 10 bases and J by 0 bases, with 14 bases between. The CDR3 runs 14 residues. CDR1 is WNHNN and CDR2 is SYGVQD in the germline V gene (reference sequence). CDR3 residues: CATKGPGSTDTQYF. The CDR3 nucleotides read TGCGCCACCAAGGGGCCAGGGAGCACAGATACGCAGTATTTT.

The chain employs TRBV5-1 and TRBJ1-2; 7 bases align to TRBD1. Germline V CDR1 and CDR2: SGHRS, YFSETQ. The CDR3 covers 13 residues. Germline trimming cut 6 bases from V and 3 bases from J; bases unmatched to any gene: 5. The CDR3 reads CASTQGPDYGYTF. The DNA for the CDR3 is TGCGCCAGCACACAGGGGCCGGACTATGGCTACACCTTC.

V is TRBV5-1 and J is TRBJ2-1; D might be TRBD1 or TRBD2, each matching 5 bases. The germline V gene encodes CDR1 SGHRS and CDR2 YFSETQ. Trimming pared 0 bases from V and 4 bases from J, leaving 17 bases between. This CDR3 contains 17 residues. The CDR3 reads CASSLGTGTRLYNEQFF. CDR3 bases: TGCGCCAGCAGCTTGGGAACCGGGACGCGGTTATACAATGAGCAGTTCTTC.

The CDR3 region has the DNA TGCAGCGTTGAACAGGCGGGAGGATCCTACGAGCAGTACTTC. The encoded protein is CSVEQAGGSYEQYF. This chain uses TRBV29-1 with TRBJ2-7, with 8 bases fitting TRBD2. Germline CDR1 is SQVTM and CDR2 is ANQGSEA. V shed 2 bases, J shed 1 base, and the junction held 4 bases outside the gene matches. The CDR3 loop spans 14 amino acids.

The chain employs TRBV28 and TRBJ2-1; 10 nucleotides agree with TRBD1. Germline V gene data show CDR1 as MDHEN and CDR2 as SYDVKM. The CDR3 length is 15 residues. V gave up 3 bases and J gave up 11 bases; unmatched junction bases: 10. CDR3 nucleotides: TGTGCCAGCAGTTTCTCTGGACAGGGGGTAACTAAGCAGTTCTTC. Translated: CASSFSGQGVTKQFF.

This chain links TRBV20-1 with TRBJ2-3, with D possibly matching TRBD1 (6 bases). Germline CDR1 reads DFQATT; CDR2 reads SNEGSKA (reference sequence). The CDR3 totals 14 residues. V lost 0 bases, J lost 4 bases, and 11 bases lay in between. DNA of the CDR3: TGCAGTGCTAGAGAGCAGGGGTTGCCAGATACGCAGTATTTT. This sequence encodes CSAREQGLPDTQYF.

This clonotype was seen only a few times. The CDR3 is CASSLAVNQETQYF. In nucleotides, the CDR3 is TGTGCCAGCAGCTTAGCTGTTAACCAAGAGACCCAGTACTTC. V and J are TRBV7-2 and TRBJ2-5; D gene ambiguous. V was clipped by 0 bases and J by 0 bases, with 5 bases between them. The CDR3 is 14 residues long. Germline CDR1 SGHTA, CDR2 FQGNSA.